This T cell receptor beta chain was captured by sequencing in a study of blood T cell repertoires in COVID-19. At the level of the study: Spain, Italy and the United States supplied samples that represented acute and convalescent COVID-19.

V was trimmed by 1 base and J by 3 bases, leaving 10 bases between them. Germline CDR1 reads SGHDN; CDR2 reads FVKESK. The CDR3 spans 15 residues. Measured with immunoSEQ multiplex PCR; TCRdb has only the in-frame clones, and not every one. The sample has 350,000 to 550,000 clones, roughly 89% seen once. Sequences were obtained from peripheral blood. V gene TRBV14 combines with J gene TRBJ1-3; no clear D gene. This receptor was identified in a woman in her thirties with acute or convalescent COVID-19. The CDR3 is CASSQASFGGNTIYF. The DNA of the CDR3 is TGTGCCAGCAGCCAAGCAAGCTTTGGTGGAAACACCATATATTTT.